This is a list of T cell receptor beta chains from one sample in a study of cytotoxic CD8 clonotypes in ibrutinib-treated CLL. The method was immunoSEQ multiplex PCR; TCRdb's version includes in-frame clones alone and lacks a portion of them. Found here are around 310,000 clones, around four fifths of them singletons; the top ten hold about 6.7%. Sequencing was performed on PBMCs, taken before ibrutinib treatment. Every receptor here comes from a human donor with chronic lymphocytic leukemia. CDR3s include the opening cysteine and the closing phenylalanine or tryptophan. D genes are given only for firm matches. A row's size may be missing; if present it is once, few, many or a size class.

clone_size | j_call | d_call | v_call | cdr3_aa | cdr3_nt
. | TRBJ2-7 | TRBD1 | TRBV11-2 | CASSSGQYYEQYF | TGTGCCAGCAGCTCGGGACAGTATTACGAGCAGTACTTC
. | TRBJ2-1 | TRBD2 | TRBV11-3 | CASSSGLAGNEQFF | TGTGCCAGCAGCTCCGGACTAGCGGGGAATGAGCAGTTCTTC
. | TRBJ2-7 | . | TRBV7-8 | CASSLGGGNLFSYEQYF | TGTGCCAGCAGCTTAGGGGGCGGGAATTTATTCTCCTACGAGCAGTACTTC
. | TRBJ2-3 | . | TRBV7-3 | CASSSPPSTRQYF | TGTGCCAGCAGCTCTCCCCCTTCGACGAGGCAGTATTTT
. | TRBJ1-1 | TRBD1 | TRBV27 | CASSLSWTGYTEAFF | TGTGCCAGCAGTTTATCCTGGACAGGGTACACTGAAGCTTTCTTT
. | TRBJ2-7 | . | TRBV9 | CASSAHPGDGSYEQYF | TGTGCCAGCAGCGCCCACCCCGGGGACGGTTCCTACGAGCAGTACTTC
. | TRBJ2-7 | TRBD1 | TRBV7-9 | CASGQGVHEQYF | TGTGCCAGCGGACAGGGGGTCCACGAGCAGTACTTC
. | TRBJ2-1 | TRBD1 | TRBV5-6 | CASSPPIDRVKVWEQFF | TGTGCCAGCAGCCCCCCCATTGACAGGGTGAAGGTTTGGGAGCAGTTCTTC
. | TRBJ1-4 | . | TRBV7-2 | CASSFDRSNEKLFF | TGTGCCAGCAGCTTCGATAGATCTAATGAAAAACTGTTTTTT
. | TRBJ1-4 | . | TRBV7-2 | CASSLLQGRRGHEKLFF | TGTGCCAGCAGCCTACTTCAGGGGAGGCGGGGCCATGAAAAACTGTTTTTT
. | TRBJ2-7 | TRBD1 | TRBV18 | CASSSDRVREQYF | TGTGCCAGCTCATCGGACAGGGTGAGGGAGCAGTACTTC
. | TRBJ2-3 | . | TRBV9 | CASSVARRPLSAQYF | TGTGCCAGCAGCGTAGCGAGACGGCCTCTCAGTGCGCAGTATTTT
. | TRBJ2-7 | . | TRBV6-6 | CASSYGPGSLLDEQYF | TGTGCCAGCAGTTACGGGCCAGGCTCCCTCCTAGACGAGCAGTACTTC
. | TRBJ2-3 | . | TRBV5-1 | CASSWAGRTDTQYF | TGCGCCAGCAGCTGGGCGGGCCGCACAGATACGCAGTATTTT
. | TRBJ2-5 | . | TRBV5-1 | CASSTGVQETQYF | TGCGCCAGCTCAACCGGGGTTCAAGAGACCCAGTACTTC
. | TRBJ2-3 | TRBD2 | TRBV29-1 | CSVVPSGSSVFNTDTQYF | TGCAGCGTCGTTCCTAGCGGGAGTTCCGTGTTTAACACAGATACGCAGTATTTT
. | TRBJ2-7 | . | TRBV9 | CASSASTGTRYEQYF | TGTGCCAGCAGCGCTTCTACCGGGACAAGATACGAGCAGTACTTC
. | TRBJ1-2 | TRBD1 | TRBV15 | CATSRSYRGQSYGYTF | TGTGCCACCAGCAGAAGTTACAGGGGGCAAAGCTATGGCTACACCTTC
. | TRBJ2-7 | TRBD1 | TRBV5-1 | CASSTGQGEREQYF | TGCGCCAGCAGCACAGGACAGGGGGAAAGGGAGCAGTACTTC
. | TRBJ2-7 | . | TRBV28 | CASRTPGDPSYEQYF | TGTGCCAGCAGAACCCCGGGGGACCCTTCCTACGAGCAGTACTTC
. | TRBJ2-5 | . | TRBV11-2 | CASSIRGRETQYF | TGTGCCAGCAGCATTCGGGGCCGAGAGACCCAGTACTTC
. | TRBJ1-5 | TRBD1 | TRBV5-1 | CASSGGQGGNQPQHF | TGCGCCAGCAGCGGGGGACAGGGAGGCAATCAGCCCCAGCATTTT
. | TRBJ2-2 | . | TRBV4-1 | CASSQDGELFF | TGCGCCAGCAGCCAAGATGGGGAGCTGTTTTTT
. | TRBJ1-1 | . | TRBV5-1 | CASSSQATEAFF | TGCGCCAGCAGCTCCCAAGCCACTGAAGCTTTCTTT
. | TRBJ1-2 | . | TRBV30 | CAWSGGHYGYTF | TGTGCCTGGAGTGGGGGTCATTATGGCTACACCTTC
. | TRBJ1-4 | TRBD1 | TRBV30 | CAWENRGFGEKLFF | TGTGCCTGGGAAAACAGGGGTTTCGGGGAAAAACTGTTTTTT
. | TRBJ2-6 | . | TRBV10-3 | CAISENGANVLTF | TGTGCCATCAGTGAGAACGGGGCCAACGTCCTGACTTTC
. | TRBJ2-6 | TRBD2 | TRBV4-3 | CASSHAVGTSVPGANVLTF | TGCGCCAGCAGCCATGCTGTGGGGACTAGCGTCCCTGGGGCCAACGTCCTGACTTTC
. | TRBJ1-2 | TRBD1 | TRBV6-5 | CASSVTGGANYGYTF | TGTGCCAGCAGTGTAACAGGGGGAGCTAACTATGGCTACACCTTC
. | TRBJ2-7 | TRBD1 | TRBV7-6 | CASSLARGDTGVEQYF | TGTGCCAGCAGCTTAGCGCGTGGGGACACAGGGGTCGAGCAGTACTTC
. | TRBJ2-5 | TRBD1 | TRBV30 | CAWTRIRGQQETQYF | TGTGCCTGGACTAGAATCAGGGGGCAACAAGAGACCCAGTACTTC
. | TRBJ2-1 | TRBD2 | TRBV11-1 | CASSLLWPSGSAYNEQFF | TGTGCCAGCAGCTTACTTTGGCCTAGCGGGAGTGCGTACAATGAGCAGTTCTTC
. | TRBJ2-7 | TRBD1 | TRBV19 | CASSTGQGRAYEQYF | TGTGCCAGTAGTACGGGACAGGGAAGGGCCTACGAGCAGTACTTC
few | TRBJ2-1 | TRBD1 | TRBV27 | CASSSTGTADYNEQFF | TGTGCCAGCAGCTCTACCGGGACAGCCGACTACAATGAGCAGTTCTTC
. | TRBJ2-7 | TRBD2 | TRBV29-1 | CSVEDPGGSSYEQYF | TGCAGCGTTGAAGATCCAGGCGGGAGCTCCTACGAGCAGTACTTC
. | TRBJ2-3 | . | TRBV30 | CASYKRTDTQYF | TGTGCCTCATATAAGCGCACAGATACGCAGTATTTT
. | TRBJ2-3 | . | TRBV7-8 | CASNSGQGYSGRATDTQYF | TGTGCCAGCAACTCGGGACAGGGGTACAGCGGGAGGGCCACAGATACGCAGTATTTT
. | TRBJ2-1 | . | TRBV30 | CAWSVRDTDNEQFF | TGTGCCTGGAGTGTACGAGACACGGACAATGAGCAGTTCTTC
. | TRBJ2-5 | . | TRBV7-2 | CASSRRGTNGGTQYF | TGTGCCAGCAGCCGGCGTGGGACGAACGGGGGTACCCAGTACTTC
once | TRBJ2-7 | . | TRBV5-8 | CASSSAQGGYYEQYF | TGTGCCAGCAGCTCGGCGCAGGGGGGGTACTACGAGCAGTACTTC
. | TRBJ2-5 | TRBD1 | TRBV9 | CASSAGQGARETQYF | TGTGCCAGCAGCGCAGGACAGGGGGCCCGGGAGACCCAGTACTTC
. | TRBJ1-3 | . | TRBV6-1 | CASTPGATGNTIYF | TGTGCCAGCACACCGGGGGCGACCGGAAACACCATATATTTT
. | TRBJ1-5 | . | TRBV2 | CASSDEGFDNQPQHF | TGTGCCAGCAGTGACGAGGGGTTTGACAATCAGCCCCAGCATTTT
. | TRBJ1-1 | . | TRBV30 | CAWSVVTEAFF | TGTGCCTGGAGTGTAGTGACTGAAGCTTTCTTT
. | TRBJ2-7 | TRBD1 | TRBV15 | CATSTDRGLYEQYF | TGTGCCACCAGCACGGACAGGGGGCTCTACGAGCAGTACTTC
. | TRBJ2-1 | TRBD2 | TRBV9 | CASSVLAGGPGNEQFF | TGTGCCAGCAGCGTATTAGCGGGAGGGCCTGGAAATGAGCAGTTCTTC
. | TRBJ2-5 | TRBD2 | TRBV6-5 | CASHFLTSGQETQYF | TGTGCCAGCCATTTTCTGACTAGCGGGCAAGAGACCCAGTACTTC
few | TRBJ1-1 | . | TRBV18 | CASSPGVNTEAFF | TGTGCCAGCTCACCGGGGGTTAACACTGAAGCTTTCTTT
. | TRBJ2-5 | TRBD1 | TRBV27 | CASSHAGTEETQYF | TGTGCCAGCAGTCACGCAGGGACAGAAGAGACCCAGTACTTC
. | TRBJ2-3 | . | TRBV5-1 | CASSLDVLMDTDTQYF | TGCGCCAGCAGCTTGGACGTATTAATGGACACAGATACGCAGTATTTT